This T cell receptor (beta chain) came from a study of T-cell reconstitution after alpha-beta-depleted transplantation in children. Comments on this clonotype: What it binds is not known.

The TCRbeta library was prepared with unique molecular identifiers. TCRdb used MiXCR to reprocess the PCR reads, holding one entry per CDR3 protein. There are more than 200,000 distinct CDR3 sequences in the sample; under 30% occur only once, and about 2.6% lies in the top ten. Study-level points and caveats: It was reported that alpha-beta T cells came from several hundred expanded graft clones (about two months after transplant). There were some patients whose high TCRbeta diversity at day 60 came from surviving recipient T cells and thymic progenitors.

Per the germline V gene, CDR1 is SGHTA and CDR2 is FQGTGA. V shed 5 bases, J shed 1 base, and the junction held 10 bases outside the gene matches. CDR3 size: 19 residues. The sequencing here drew on PBMCs, taken before TCRalphabeta/CD19-depleted stem cell transplant. The source of this sequence is a girl aged 2-10 years with Fanconi anemia, due to receive a stem cell transplant. The chain carries TRBV7-3 and TRBJ2-5; 16 nucleotides match TRBD2. CDR3 DNA: TGTGCCAGCAGCCTGGGACTAGCGGGAGGGCCTGGACTCCAAGAGACCCAGTACTTC. This translates into CASSLGLAGGPGLQETQYF.